This T cell receptor (beta chain) was recovered during a study of T cell responses to AZD1222 COVID-19 vaccine. Whole-study findings and limits: Recipients of AZD1222 seropositive at baseline numbered only 6 or 7.

Comment on this clone: Antigen unknown.

Germline CDR1 is SGHRS and CDR2 is YFSETQ. Trimming at V came to 0 bases and at J to 1 base, leaving 3 bases not matched to a gene. This CDR3 spans 15 amino acids. TCRdb keeps only in-frame clones here, not all; method: immunoSEQ multiplex PCR. The table shows over 140,000 clones, with 85% to 95% occurring only once. The chain combines TRBV5-1 with TRBJ2-7, with 8 bases fitting TRBD2. The material sequenced was peripheral blood, taken 28 days after the second AZD1222 dose. This TCR was sampled from an adult who received the AZD1222 COVID-19 vaccine. CDR3 protein: CASSLVIAGSYEQYF. The CDR3 bases are TGCGCCAGCAGCTTGGTGATAGCGGGATCCTACGAGCAGTACTTC.